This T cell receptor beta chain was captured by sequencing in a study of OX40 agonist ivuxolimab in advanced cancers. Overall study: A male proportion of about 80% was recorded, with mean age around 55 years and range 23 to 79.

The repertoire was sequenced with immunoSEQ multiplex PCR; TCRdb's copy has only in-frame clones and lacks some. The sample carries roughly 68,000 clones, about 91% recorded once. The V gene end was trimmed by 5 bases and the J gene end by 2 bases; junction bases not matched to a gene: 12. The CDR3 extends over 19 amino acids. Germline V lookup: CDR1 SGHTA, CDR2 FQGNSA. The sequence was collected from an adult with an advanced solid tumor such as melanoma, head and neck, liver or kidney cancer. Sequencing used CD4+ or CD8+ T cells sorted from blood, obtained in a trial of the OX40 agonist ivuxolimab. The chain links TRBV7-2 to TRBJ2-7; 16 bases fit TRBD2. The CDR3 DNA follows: TGTGCCAGCAGCCACTCCGGGACTAGCGGGAGGGCCGTAGCCTACGAGCAGTACTTC. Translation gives CASSHSGTSGRAVAYEQYF.